The 32 T cell receptor beta chains listed next were all sequenced from one sample in a study of monozygotic twins with inflammatory bowel disease. TCRdb reprocessed the 5' RACE reads, with one entry per CDR3 protein and no DNA. This listing includes some 150,000 distinct CDR3 sequences. Sequencing was done on a sample of blood. The source is a human donor with ulcerative colitis or Crohn's disease, or a healthy co-twin of an affected twin (not recorded which).

The chain has TRBV3-1 and TRBJ2-3; the TRBD2 assignment by TCRdb is unverifiable without DNA. Looked up from germline, CDR1 is LGHDT and CDR2 is YNNKEL (reference sequence). This CDR3 spans 18 amino acids. CDR3: CASSQGAMGLAGADTQYF.

The chain carries TRBV9 and TRBJ2-7; TCRdb returns TRBD1, unconfirmable since there is no DNA. CDR3 length equals 16 residues. Germline V gene data show CDR1 as SGDLS and CDR2 as YYNGEE. The CDR3 loop reads CASSRRGGLFSYEQYF. The full variable domain, in which reference TRBV9 and TRBJ2-7 provide the parts outside the CDR3, is DSGVTQTPKHLITATGQRVTLRCSPRSGDLSVYWYQQSLDQGLQFLIQYYNGEERAKGNILERFSAQQFPDLHSELNLSSLELGDSALYFCASSRRGGLFSYEQYFGPGTRLTVT.

V and J are TRBV6-5 and TRBJ2-5; lacking DNA, the TRBD1 call made by TCRdb goes unchecked. The CDR3 is made up of 15 amino acids. Germline CDR1 and CDR2: MNHEY and SVGAGI. This CDR3 is CASSYSGRGKETQYF.

V and J are TRBV18 and TRBJ1-1; the TCRdb call, TRBD1, lacks DNA for checking. The CDR3 is 15 amino acids. Germline values: CDR1 KGHSH, CDR2 LQKENI. CDR3 residues: CASSPGHVKSTEAFF.

The V and J genes are TRBV27 and TRBJ1-2; TCRdb proposes TRBD1, but this gene call is untestable without DNA. This CDR3 region has 13 residues. Germline CDR1 MNHEY, CDR2 SMNVEV (reference sequence). This chain's CDR3 is CASRNRVSYGYTF.

The chain recombines TRBV7-2 with TRBJ1-3. The CDR3 runs to 14 residues. Germline V gives CDR1 SGHTA, CDR2 FQGNSA. This chain's CDR3 is CASSRVPSGNTIYF.

The chain employs TRBV27 and TRBJ2-7. This CDR3 comprises 14 residues. CDR1 is MNHEY, CDR2 SMNVEV, per germline (reference sequence). This chain's CDR3 is CASSYQGRGYEQYF.

The chain carries TRBV20-1 and TRBJ2-5; TCRdb's D call, TRBD2, is unchecked because there is no DNA. Germline loops: CDR1 DFQATT, CDR2 SNEGSKA (reference sequence). There are 13 residues in the CDR3. The CDR3 spells CSAPRTSQETQYF.

V usage is TRBV30 and J usage is TRBJ2-1. This CDR3 has 11 amino acids. CDR1 GTSNPN and CDR2 SVGIG come from the germline V gene (reference sequence). This CDR3 is CAWSVSNEQFF. Full variable domain (remainder filled in from reference TRBV30 and TRBJ2-1): SQTIHQWPATLVQPVGSPLSLECTVEGTSNPNLYWYRQAAGRGLQLLFYSVGIGQISSEVPQNLSASRPQDRQFILSSKKLLLSDSGFYLCAWSVSNEQFFGPGTRLTVL.

The J gene is TRBJ2-2, the V gene TRBV5-5; lacking DNA, the TRBD1 call made by TCRdb goes unchecked. The CDR3 runs to 15 residues. Germline lookup yields CDR1 SGHKS and CDR2 YYEKEE (reference sequence). This chain's CDR3 is CASSRTLGGNGELFF.

This sequence joins TRBV29-1 and TRBJ2-1; TCRdb proposes TRBD2, but this gene call is untestable without DNA. The germline gives CDR1 SQVTM, CDR2 ANQGSEA. This CDR3 region has 15 residues. CDR3 in amino acids: CSVGPRLAGHNEQFF.

The chain recombines TRBV18 with TRBJ2-7; the D call from TCRdb, TRBD1, cannot be confirmed without DNA. This CDR3 spans 13 amino acids. Germline V gene data show CDR1 as KGHSH and CDR2 as LQKENI. This CDR3 is CASSVGIPPEQYF.

The rearrangement joins TRBV7-2 to TRBJ2-2. The CDR3 contains 15 residues. Germline loops: CDR1 SGHTA, CDR2 FQGNSA. The CDR3 protein is CASSPFGVSTGELFF.

The chain is built from TRBV29-1 and TRBJ2-7; TCRdb picks TRBD1, but there is no DNA to check that call. The CDR3 totals 13 residues. The germline gives CDR1 SQVTM, CDR2 ANQGSEA. CDR3 protein: CSVAPDPFREQYF.

The chain uses TRBV12-3 or TRBV12-4 and TRBJ2-4. CDR3 length: 14 amino acids. CDR3: CASSPRRAKNIQYF.

This sequence joins TRBV30 and TRBJ2-7; without DNA, the TCRdb call of TRBD2 cannot be checked. The CDR3 is 15 amino acids. CDR1 is GTSNPN, CDR2 SVGIG, per germline (reference sequence). CDR3 region: CAWSVKLAGIYEQYF.

The chain has TRBV7-9 and TRBJ2-7; without DNA, the TCRdb call of TRBD1 cannot be checked. The CDR3 totals 15 residues. Looked up from germline, CDR1 is SEHNR and CDR2 is FQNEAQ (reference sequence). This chain's CDR3 is CASRSLLGQTYEQYF.

CDR3 in amino acids: CSAVPGARSSYEQYF. This sequence joins TRBV20-1 and TRBJ2-7; TCRdb's assignment of TRBD1 cannot be checked, as there is no DNA. CDR3 length equals 15 residues. Germline V lookup: CDR1 DFQATT, CDR2 SNEGSKA (reference sequence).

The chain's CDR3 is CASSYWTSGFYEQYF. The J gene is TRBJ2-7, the V gene TRBV6-5; the TCRdb D gene call, TRBD2, has no DNA to confirm it. The CDR3 sequence is 15 residues long. Germline V gives CDR1 MNHEY, CDR2 SVGAGI.

The chain couples TRBV18 to TRBJ1-6; without DNA, the TCRdb call of TRBD1 cannot be checked. Germline V gene data show CDR1 as KGHSH and CDR2 as LQKENI. The CDR3 has 17 amino acids. This chain's CDR3 is CASSPRRPASNNSPLHF.

The V and J genes are TRBV29-1 and TRBJ2-7; TCRdb's D call, TRBD1, is unchecked because there is no DNA. The germline V gene has CDR1 SQVTM and CDR2 ANQGSEA. This CDR3 is built from 14 residues. The CDR3 loop reads CSVEGAGGGGEQYF.

The chain uses TRBV7-2 and TRBJ2-1; TCRdb reports TRBD2, a call that lacks DNA to check it against. From germline, CDR1 is SGHTA and CDR2 FQGNSA. The CDR3 extends over 16 amino acids. The CDR3 here is CASSLVRGLEVDEQFF.

The rearrangement joins TRBV27 to TRBJ2-5. The CDR3 totals 13 residues. The germline CDR1 and CDR2 sequences are MNHEY and SMNVEV (reference sequence). The CDR3 spells CASSFGYQETQYF.

The chain employs TRBV11-1 and TRBJ1-2; TCRdb picks TRBD1, but there is no DNA to check that call. Germline V gene lookup returns CDR1 SGHAT and CDR2 FQDESV (reference sequence). The CDR3 runs 18 residues. The CDR3 is CASSLAVGVGTEDYGYTF.

The chain couples TRBV24-1 to TRBJ2-2; as DNA is missing, the TRBD1 call by TCRdb cannot be tested. CDR1 KGHDR and CDR2 SFDVKD come from the germline V gene. There are 17 residues in the CDR3. CDR3: CATSDGGRTLSTGELFF.

This chain connects TRBV12-3 or TRBV12-4 to TRBJ1-6. This CDR3 is 16 amino acids long. The CDR3 protein is CASSPRGGTYNSPLHF.

The chain employs TRBV10-3 and TRBJ2-5. The germline V gene has CDR1 ENHRY and CDR2 SYGVKD. The CDR3 length is 13 residues. The CDR3 region is CAANGRNQETQYF.

The rearrangement uses TRBV12-3 or TRBV12-4 and TRBJ2-3; TCRdb returns TRBD1, unconfirmable since there is no DNA. The CDR3 loop spans 15 amino acids. CDR3 sequence reads: CASSLRGAATDTQYF.

The chain recombines TRBV20-1 with TRBJ1-1; TCRdb proposes TRBD1, but this gene call is untestable without DNA. The CDR3 covers 15 residues. Germline-derived CDR1 and CDR2 are DFQATT and SNEGSKA (reference sequence). The CDR3 sequence is CSAIRDRGMNTEAFF.

The chain couples TRBV5-1 to TRBJ2-7. The CDR3 is 15 amino acids. Germline CDR1 and CDR2: SGHRS and YFSETQ. This chain's CDR3 is CASSSGHGRSYEQYF.

The V gene is TRBV27, the J gene TRBJ2-3; TCRdb picks TRBD2, but there is no DNA to check that call. CDR3 size: 14 residues. Germline V gives CDR1 MNHEY, CDR2 SMNVEV (reference sequence). CDR3 region: CASSLRRVTDTPYF.

The genes are TRBV7-2 and TRBJ1-2. The length of the CDR3 is 13 residues. In germline, CDR1 is SGHTA, CDR2 FQGNSA. The CDR3 is CASSSNMNYGYTF.